The present entry profiles one T cell receptor (beta chain) with its context. This clone was counted between two and nine times. Its antigen specificity is not known. Base qualities are not at hand, and no much larger clone is one base apart. This sample is part of a study of blood T cell repertoires in COVID-19 (dated by TCRdb to 2020 to 2022). Concerning the study at large: The collaborator samples originated in the United States, Italy and Spain and spanned the acute and convalescent phases of COVID-19. Subjects who had been exposed to COVID-19, were actively infected with it, or had recovered from it provided the deeply sampled blood TCRbeta repertoires that made up the dataset. A de-identified subject ID, COVID-19 status, age in years and sex were almost always included in the sample metadata. Samples came from the ongoing ImmuneRACE study (first 160 participants) plus 1,254 subjects from 6 global collaborators. The material from the prospective study consisted of cDNA or gDNA derived from T cells, B-cell-depleted T cells, or PBMCs. A freely available public database, intended as a resource for researchers studying the immune response to SARS-CoV-2, is where the repertoires were released. Where available, HLA class I and class II types were taken from metadata supplied by the sample provider and were not determined by assay-based typing.

The immunoSEQ Assay, a bias-controlled multiplex PCR, was used to amplify TCRbeta CDR3 regions from genomic DNA. The paper's data handling went like this. Nucleated cell counts per sample were estimated from amplification of reference gene primers within the assay. To quantify the absolute abundance of each unique TCRbeta CDR3 rearrangement, sequence reads were collapsed and filtered. For each sample, productive Simpson clonality was calculated by taking the square root of Simpson's diversity index across productive rearrangements. Imported from immuneACCESS, the table was reduced by TCRdb to in-frame sequences with V and J called. These copies leave out some clones; in studies compared against another copy, an unresolved V gene accounts for under half, and the cause of the remainder is not known. V and J calls and clone size are as listed in that table; D and trimming were resolved from the DNA. This sample is represented by roughly 330,000 clones; about 89% of them were singletons. Jointly, the top ten make up approximately 5.3% of the sample.

Enrolling through a virtual design, the prospective study's participants ranged in age from roughly 18 to 95 years and lived across about two dozen United States geographic areas. Cohort assignment in the prospective study relied on participant-reported clinical history from a screening survey and a study questionnaire. Recovered participants in ImmuneRACE Cohort 3 were defined as having two consecutive negative NP/OP PCR tests, clearance from a healthcare professional, or resolution of symptoms. Each participant in the prospective study had whole blood, serum and a nasopharyngeal or oropharyngeal swab collected by mobile phlebotomists. Prospective study participants could optionally give additional blood draws and questionnaires over an approximately 2-month period. Before DNA extraction, blood samples from the prospective study were shipped at room temperature or frozen. At the junction V is shortened by 2 bases and J by 4 bases, with 11 bases in between. The CDR3 numbers 14 residues from cysteine through phenylalanine. This entry keeps only the CDR3 DNA: 42 bases, framed from base 1. In the germline V gene (reference sequence), CDR1 corresponds to SEHNR and CDR2 to FQNEAQ.

Study-level results and caveats: The quantity of clinical and demographic metadata differed by source and by participant and was supplied without curation.

The sequencing sample was made of PBMCs or T cells enriched from blood (not recorded which). The V gene is TRBV7-9 and the J gene is TRBJ1-2; TRBD1 might be the D gene, on 6 matching bases. This receptor was taken from a woman in her twenties or thirties who had recovered from COVID-19. Here is the DNA: TGTGCCAGCAGCTTAACAGGGACGATCTATGGCTACACCTTC. The encoded protein is CASSLTGTIYGYTF.